This TCR beta chain was retrieved from a study of blood T cell repertoires in COVID-19. The germline V gene has CDR1 MNHEY and CDR2 SVGAGI. Unmatched junction bases numbered 6, after V lost 5 bases and J lost 7 bases. CDR3 length: 15 amino acids. Sequenced by immunoSEQ multiplex PCR; TCRdb stores in-frame clones only, minus some. The data show 130,000 to 150,000 clones, with approximately 80% seen just once and around 3.1% held by the top ten. This TCR was recovered from a woman aged 40 to 50 with active or convalescent COVID-19. This rearrangement joins TRBV6-5 to TRBJ2-7; 15 nucleotides agree with TRBD2. Input material: peripheral blood. The DNA of the CDR3 is TGTGCCAGCAGTAACCAGGGACTAGCGGGAGGTGAGCAGTACTTC. Its protein product is CASSNQGLAGGEQYF.